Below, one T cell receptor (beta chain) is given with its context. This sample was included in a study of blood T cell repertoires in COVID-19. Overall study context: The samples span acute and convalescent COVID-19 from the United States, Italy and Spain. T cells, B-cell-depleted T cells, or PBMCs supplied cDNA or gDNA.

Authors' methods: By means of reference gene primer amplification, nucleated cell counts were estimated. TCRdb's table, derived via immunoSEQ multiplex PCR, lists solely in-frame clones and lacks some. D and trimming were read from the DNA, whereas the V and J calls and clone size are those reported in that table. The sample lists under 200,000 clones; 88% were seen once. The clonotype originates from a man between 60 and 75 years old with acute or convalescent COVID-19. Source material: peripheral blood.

The DNA of the CDR3 is TGCGCCAGCAGCCCTACCGGGACACATGGCTACACCTTC. Its translation is CASSPTGTHGYTF. The chain employs TRBV5-1 and TRBJ1-2; possibly TRBD1 for D (6 bases). Germline loops: CDR1 SGHRS, CDR2 YFSETQ. The CDR3 is made up of 13 amino acids. Trimming took off 4 bases at V and 6 bases at J, with 13 bases between the two ends.